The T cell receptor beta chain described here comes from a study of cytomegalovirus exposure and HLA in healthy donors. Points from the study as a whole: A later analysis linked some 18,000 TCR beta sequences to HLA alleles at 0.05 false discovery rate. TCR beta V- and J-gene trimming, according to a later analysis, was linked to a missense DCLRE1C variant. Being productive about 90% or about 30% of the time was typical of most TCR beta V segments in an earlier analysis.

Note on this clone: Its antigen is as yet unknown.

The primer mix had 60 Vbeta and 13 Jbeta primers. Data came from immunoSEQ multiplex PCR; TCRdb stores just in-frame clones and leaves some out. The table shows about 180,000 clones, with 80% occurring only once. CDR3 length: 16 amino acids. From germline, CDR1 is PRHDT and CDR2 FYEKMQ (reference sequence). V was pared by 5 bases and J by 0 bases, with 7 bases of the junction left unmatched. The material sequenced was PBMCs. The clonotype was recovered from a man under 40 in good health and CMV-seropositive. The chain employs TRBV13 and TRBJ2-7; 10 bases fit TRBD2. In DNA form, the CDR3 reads TGTGCCAGCAGCCGAGAAGGACTAGCGGACTCCTACGAGCAGTACTTC. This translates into CASSREGLADSYEQYF.